The T cell receptor (beta chain) under discussion was sequenced for a study of human T cells and chemical hapten exposure. The CDR3 is made up of 13 amino acids. Germline assignment: CDR1 SGHTA and CDR2 FQGNSA. V lost 6 bases to trimming and J lost 6 bases, with 12 bases between them. TCRdb analysed the RACE reads with MiXCR anew, one entry per CDR3 protein. Among around 380,000 distinct CDR3 sequences listed, around 5% were seen once. Time point described: pre-sensitization, week 0. Noted treatment: therapeutic diphenylcyclopropenone sensitization with weekly scalp DPC. Blood sampling occurred before each patch-test application.

The receptor was derived from a woman under 30 with alopecia areata. Some clones in this sample may be carry-over from other donors' samples. This specimen consisted of whole blood, obtained in connection with sensitization to the hapten diphenylcyclopropenone (DPC). The J gene is TRBJ1-5, the V gene TRBV7-2, with no clear D. The CDR3, as DNA: TGTGCCAGCAGTTTTTATTCCGGTCAGCCCCAGCATTTT. It specifies CASSFYSGQPQHF.